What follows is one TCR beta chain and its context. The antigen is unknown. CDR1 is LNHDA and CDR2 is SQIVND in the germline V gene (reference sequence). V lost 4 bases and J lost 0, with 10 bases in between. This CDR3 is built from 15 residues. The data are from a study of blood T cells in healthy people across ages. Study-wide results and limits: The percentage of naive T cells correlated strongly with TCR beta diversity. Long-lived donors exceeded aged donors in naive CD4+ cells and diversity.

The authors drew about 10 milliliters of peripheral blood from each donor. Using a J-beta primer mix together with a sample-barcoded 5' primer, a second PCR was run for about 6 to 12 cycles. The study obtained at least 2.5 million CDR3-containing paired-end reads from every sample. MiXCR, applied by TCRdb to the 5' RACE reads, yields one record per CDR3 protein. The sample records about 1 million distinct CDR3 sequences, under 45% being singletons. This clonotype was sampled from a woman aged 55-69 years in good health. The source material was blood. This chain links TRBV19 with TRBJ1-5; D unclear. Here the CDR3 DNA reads TGTGCCAGTAGTAGCATCGGGGATAGCAATCAGCCCCAGCATTTT. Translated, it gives CASSSIGDSNQPQHF.